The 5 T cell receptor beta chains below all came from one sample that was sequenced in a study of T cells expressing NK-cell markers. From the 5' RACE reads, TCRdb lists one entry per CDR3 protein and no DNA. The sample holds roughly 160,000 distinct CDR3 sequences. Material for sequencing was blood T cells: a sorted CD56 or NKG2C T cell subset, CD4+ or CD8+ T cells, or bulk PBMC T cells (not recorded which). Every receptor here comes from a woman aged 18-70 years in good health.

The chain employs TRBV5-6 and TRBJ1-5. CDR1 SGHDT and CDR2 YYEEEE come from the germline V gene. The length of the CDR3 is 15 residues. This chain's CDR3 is CASSSEGTANQPQHF.

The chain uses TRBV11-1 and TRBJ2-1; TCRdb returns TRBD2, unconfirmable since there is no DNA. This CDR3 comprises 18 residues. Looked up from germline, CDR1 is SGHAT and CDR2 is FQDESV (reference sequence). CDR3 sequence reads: CASSYRVSSYWQDNEQFF.

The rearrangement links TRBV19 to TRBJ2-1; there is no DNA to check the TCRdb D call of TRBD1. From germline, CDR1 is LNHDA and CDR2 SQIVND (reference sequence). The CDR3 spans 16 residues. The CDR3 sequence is CASSTTGLWGYNEQFF.

The CDR3 loop is CASSLGTPNNEQFF. The chain uses TRBV11-2 and TRBJ2-1. Germline-derived CDR1 and CDR2 are SGHAT and FQNNGV. The CDR3 extends over 14 amino acids.

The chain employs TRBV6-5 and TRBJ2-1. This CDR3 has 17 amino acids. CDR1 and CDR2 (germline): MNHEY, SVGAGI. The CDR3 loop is CASSYSSSWSSYNEQFF.